The rows below give T cell receptor beta chains drawn from one sample of a study of blood T cell repertoires in COVID-19. Repertoires were generated with immunoSEQ multiplex PCR, while TCRdb's copy carries only in-frame clones and drops some. The table has about 95,000 clones, approximately 81% seen once. The sequenced material came from peripheral blood. The receptors come from a man at least 80 years old with active or convalescent COVID-19. The CDR3 runs from the conserved cysteine through the conserved F or W. A D gene is named only where the DNA matches it firmly. Expanded clones get a size class; other rows say once, few or many, or leave the size out.

D gene	V gene	J gene	clone size	CDR3 protein	CDR3 DNA
NA	TRBV19	TRBJ1-2	NA	CASISQGQFGYTF	TGTGCCAGTATCTCACAGGGCCAGTTTGGCTACACCTTC
TRBD2	TRBV5-1	TRBJ2-7	NA	CASSAGTISYEQYF	TGCGCCAGCAGCGCCGGGACTATATCCTACGAGCAGTACTTC
NA	TRBV7-2	TRBJ2-7	NA	CASSPPLAGPSSYEQYF	TGTGCCAGCAGTCCTCCCTTGGCGGGTCCTAGCTCCTACGAGCAGTACTTC
TRBD1	TRBV5-6	TRBJ1-2	few	CASSLEQGARGYTF	TGTGCCAGCAGCTTGGAACAGGGGGCGCGAGGCTACACCTTC
TRBD2	TRBV12-5	TRBJ2-5	NA	CASGPRRLAGAPETQYF	TGTGCTAGTGGTCCCAGAAGACTAGCGGGGGCTCCAGAGACCCAGTACTTC
NA	TRBV11-2	TRBJ2-7	NA	CASSLVGDSSYEQYF	TGTGCCAGCAGCTTAGTAGGGGATAGCTCCTACGAGCAGTACTTC
NA	TRBV6-1	TRBJ1-5	NA	CASSELTANQPQHF	TGTGCCAGCAGTGAACTGACAGCCAATCAGCCCCAGCATTTT
NA	TRBV27	TRBJ1-5	NA	CASSWQGIANQPQHF	TGTGCCAGCAGTTGGCAGGGAATTGCCAATCAGCCCCAGCATTTT
TRBD1	TRBV27	TRBJ1-5	NA	CASSLGGQGDYQPQHF	TGTGCCAGCAGTTTGGGGGGACAGGGTGACTATCAGCCCCAGCATTTT
NA	TRBV10-2	TRBJ1-5	NA	CASSEGTRDQPQHF	TGCGCCAGCAGTGAGGGGACTAGGGATCAGCCCCAGCATTTT
TRBD2	TRBV9	TRBJ2-7	NA	CASSVSGGGAEEQYF	TGTGCCAGCAGCGTATCGGGCGGGGGGGCCGAGGAGCAGTACTTC
NA	TRBV18	TRBJ2-2	NA	CASSPGVTGSAGELFF	TGTGCCAGCTCACCCGGGGTGACAGGTTCCGCCGGGGAGCTGTTTTTT